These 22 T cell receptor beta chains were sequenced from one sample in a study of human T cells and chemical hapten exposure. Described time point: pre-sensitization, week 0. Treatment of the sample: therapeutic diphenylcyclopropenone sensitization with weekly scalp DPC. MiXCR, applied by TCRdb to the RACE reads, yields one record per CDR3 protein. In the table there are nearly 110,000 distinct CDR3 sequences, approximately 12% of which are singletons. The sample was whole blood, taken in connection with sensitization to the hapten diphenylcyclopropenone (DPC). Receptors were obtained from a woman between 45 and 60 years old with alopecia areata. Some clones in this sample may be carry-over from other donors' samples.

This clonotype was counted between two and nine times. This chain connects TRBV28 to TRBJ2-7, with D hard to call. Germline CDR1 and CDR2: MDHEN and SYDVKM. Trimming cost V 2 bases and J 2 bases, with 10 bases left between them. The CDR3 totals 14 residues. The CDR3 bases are TGTGCCAGCAGTTTAGGAGTTATCGCCTACGAGCAGTACTTC. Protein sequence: CASSLGVIAYEQYF.

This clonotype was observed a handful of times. The CDR3 region has the DNA TGTGCCAGCAGCTTTTCCTATAATTCACCCCTCCACTTT. Translating gives CASSFSYNSPLHF. V gene TRBV7-9 combines with J gene TRBJ1-6; D is unclear. V shed 3 bases and J shed 1 base, with 1 base lying between them. The CDR3 is 13 residues long. Germline assignment: CDR1 SEHNR and CDR2 FQNEAQ (reference sequence).

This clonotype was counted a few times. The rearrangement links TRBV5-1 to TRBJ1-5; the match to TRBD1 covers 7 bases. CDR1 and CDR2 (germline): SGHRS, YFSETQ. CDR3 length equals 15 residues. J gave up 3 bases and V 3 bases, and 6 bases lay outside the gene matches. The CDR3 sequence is CASSSQGSDNQPQHF. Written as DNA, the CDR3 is TGCGCCAGCAGCTCACAGGGGAGTGACAATCAGCCCCAGCATTTT.

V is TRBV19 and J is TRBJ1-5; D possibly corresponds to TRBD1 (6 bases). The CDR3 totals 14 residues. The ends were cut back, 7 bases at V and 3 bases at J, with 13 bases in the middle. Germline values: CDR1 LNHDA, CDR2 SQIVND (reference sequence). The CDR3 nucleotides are TGTGCCAGTACCGTTACAGGGTACAATCAGCCCCAGCATTTT. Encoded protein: CASTVTGYNQPQHF.

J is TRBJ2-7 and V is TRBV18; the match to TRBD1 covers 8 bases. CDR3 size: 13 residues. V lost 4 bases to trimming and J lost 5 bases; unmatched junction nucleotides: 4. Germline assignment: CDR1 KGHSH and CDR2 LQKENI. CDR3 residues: CASSLDRVNEQYF. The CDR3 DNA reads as TGTGCCAGCTCACTGGACAGGGTCAACGAGCAGTACTTC.

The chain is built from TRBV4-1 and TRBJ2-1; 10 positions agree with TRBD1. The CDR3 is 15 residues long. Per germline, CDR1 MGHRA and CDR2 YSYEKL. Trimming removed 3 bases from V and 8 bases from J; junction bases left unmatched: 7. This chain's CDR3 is CASSQLTGGGDEQFF. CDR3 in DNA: TGCGCCAGCAGCCAGCTGACAGGGGGCGGCGATGAGCAGTTCTTC.

The CDR3 nucleotides are TGTGCCAGCAGCGAAATGCAGGGGGAGGTATCACCCCTCCACTTT. This sequence encodes CASSEMQGEVSPLHF. The V gene is TRBV2, the J gene TRBJ1-6; 7 bases align to TRBD1. Germline assignment: CDR1 SNHLY and CDR2 FYNNEI. The V gene end was trimmed by 6 bases and the J gene end by 10 bases; junction bases not matched to a gene: 12. The CDR3 totals 15 residues.

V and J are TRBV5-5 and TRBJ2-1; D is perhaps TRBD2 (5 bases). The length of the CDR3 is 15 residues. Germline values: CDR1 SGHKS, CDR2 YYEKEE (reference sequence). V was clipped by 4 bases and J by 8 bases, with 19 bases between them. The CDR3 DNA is TGTGCCAGCAGCGTGGACGCTTACGGGGTCCATGAGCAGTTCTTC. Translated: CASSVDAYGVHEQFF.

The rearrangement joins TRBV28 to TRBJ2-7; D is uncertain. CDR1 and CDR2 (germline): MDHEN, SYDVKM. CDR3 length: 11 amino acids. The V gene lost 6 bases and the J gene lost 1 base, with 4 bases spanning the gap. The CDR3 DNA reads TGTGCCAGCAGCATGTCCTACGAGCAGTACTTC. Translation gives CASSMSYEQYF.

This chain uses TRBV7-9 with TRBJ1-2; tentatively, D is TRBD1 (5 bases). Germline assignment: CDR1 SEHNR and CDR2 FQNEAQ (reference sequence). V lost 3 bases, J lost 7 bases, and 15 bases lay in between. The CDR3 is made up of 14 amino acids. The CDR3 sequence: CASSFMGDLSGYTF. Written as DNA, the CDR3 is TGTGCCAGCAGCTTCATGGGGGATTTGTCTGGCTACACCTTC.

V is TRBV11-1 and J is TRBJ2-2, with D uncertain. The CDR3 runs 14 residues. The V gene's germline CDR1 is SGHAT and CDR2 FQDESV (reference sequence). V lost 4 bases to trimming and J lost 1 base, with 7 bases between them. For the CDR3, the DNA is TGTGCCAGCAGCTGGAACAGGAACACCGGGGAGCTGTTTTTT. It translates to CASSWNRNTGELFF.

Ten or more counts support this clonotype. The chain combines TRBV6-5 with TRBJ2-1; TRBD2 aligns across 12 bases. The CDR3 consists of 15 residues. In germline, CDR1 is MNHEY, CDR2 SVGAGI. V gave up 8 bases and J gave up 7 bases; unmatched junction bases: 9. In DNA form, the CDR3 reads TGTGCCAGCCGAGGGTGGACTAGCGGGATTAATGAGCAGTTCTTC. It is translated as CASRGWTSGINEQFF.

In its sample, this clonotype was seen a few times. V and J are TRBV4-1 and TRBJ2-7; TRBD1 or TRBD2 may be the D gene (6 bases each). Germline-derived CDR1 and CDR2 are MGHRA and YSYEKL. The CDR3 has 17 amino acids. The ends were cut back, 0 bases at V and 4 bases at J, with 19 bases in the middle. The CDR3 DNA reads TGCGCCAGCAGCCAAGACCCCCCACGGGGGCTGAATTACGAGCAGTACTTC. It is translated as CASSQDPPRGLNYEQYF.

The CDR3: CASSFQGQSNSPLHF. Written as DNA, the CDR3 is TGTGCCAGCAGCTTCCAAGGACAGAGTAATTCACCCCTCCACTTT. The chain links TRBV11-2 to TRBJ1-6; a weak D match, TRBD1 (6 bases). V dropped 3 bases and J dropped 6 bases, with 12 bases sitting between them. The CDR3 totals 15 residues. The germline V gene has CDR1 SGHAT and CDR2 FQNNGV.

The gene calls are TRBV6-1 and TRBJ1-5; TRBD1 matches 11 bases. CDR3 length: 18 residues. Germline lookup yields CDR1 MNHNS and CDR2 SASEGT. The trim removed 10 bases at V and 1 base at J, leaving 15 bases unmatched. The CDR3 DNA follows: TGTGCCACCTCGTCATATAGGACAGGGGGCAACAGCAATCAGCCCCAGCATTTT. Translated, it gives CATSSYRTGGNSNQPQHF.

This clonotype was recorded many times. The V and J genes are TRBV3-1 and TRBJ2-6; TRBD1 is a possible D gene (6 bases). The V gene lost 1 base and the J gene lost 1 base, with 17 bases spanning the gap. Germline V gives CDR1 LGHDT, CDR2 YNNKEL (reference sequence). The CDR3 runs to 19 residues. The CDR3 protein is CASSQALLGAGSGANVLTF. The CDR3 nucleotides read TGTGCCAGCAGCCAAGCCCTCCTGGGGGCAGGTTCTGGGGCCAACGTCCTGACTTTC.

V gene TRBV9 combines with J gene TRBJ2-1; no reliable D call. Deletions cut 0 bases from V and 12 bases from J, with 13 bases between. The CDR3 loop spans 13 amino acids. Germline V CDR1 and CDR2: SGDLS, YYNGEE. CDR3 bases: TGTGCCAGCAGCGTAGCGGTAGTAAGTCTGCAGTTCTTC. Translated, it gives CASSVAVVSLQFF.

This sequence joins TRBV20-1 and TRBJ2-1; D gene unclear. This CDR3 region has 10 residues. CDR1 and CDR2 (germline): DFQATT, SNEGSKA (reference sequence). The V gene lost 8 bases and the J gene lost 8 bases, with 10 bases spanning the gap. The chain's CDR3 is CSSRRDEQFF. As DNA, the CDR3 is TGCAGTTCACGACGAGATGAGCAGTTCTTC.

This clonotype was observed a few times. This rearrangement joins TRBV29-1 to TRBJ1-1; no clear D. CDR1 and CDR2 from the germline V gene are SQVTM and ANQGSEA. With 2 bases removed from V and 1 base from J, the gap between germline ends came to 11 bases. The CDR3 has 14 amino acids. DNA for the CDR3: TGCAGCGTTGAATCGGTTTCCAGGAACACTGAAGCTTTCTTT. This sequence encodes CSVESVSRNTEAFF.

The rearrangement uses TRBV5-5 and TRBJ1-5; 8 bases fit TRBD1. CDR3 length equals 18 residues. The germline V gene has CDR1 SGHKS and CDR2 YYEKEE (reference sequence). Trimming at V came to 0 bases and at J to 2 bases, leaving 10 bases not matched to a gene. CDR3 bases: TGTGCCAGCAGCTTGGACCCGCAGGGGGCGATGGGCAATCAGCCCCAGCATTTT. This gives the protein CASSLDPQGAMGNQPQHF. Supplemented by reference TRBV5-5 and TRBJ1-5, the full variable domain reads DAGVTQSPTHLIKTRGQQVTLRCSPISGHKSVSWYQQVLGQGPQFIFQYYEKEERGRGNFPDRFSARQFPNYSSELNVNALLLGDSALYLCASSLDPQGAMGNQPQHFGDGTRLSIL.

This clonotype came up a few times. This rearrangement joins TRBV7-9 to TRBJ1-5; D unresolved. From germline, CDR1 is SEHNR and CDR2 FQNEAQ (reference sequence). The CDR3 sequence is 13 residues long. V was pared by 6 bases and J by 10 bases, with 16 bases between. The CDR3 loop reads CASSEDRVKPQHF. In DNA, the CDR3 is TGTGCCAGCAGTGAGGACCGGGTCAAACCCCAGCATTTT.

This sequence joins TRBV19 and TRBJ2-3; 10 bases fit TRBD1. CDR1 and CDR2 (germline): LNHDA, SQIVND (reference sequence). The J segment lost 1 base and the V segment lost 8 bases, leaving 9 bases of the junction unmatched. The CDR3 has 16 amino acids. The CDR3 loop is CASRPGTGVGTDTQYF. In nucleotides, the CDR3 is TGTGCCAGTCGGCCGGGGACAGGGGTTGGCACAGATACGCAGTATTTT. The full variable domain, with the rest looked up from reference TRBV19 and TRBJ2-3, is DGGITQSPKYLFRKEGQNVTLSCEQNLNHDAMYWYRQDPGQGLRLIYYSQIVNDFQKGDIAEGYSVSREKKESFPLTVTSAQKNPTAFYLCASRPGTGVGTDTQYFGPGTRLTVL.